This T cell receptor beta chain was identified in a study of T cell responses to AZD1222 COVID-19 vaccine. Findings and caveats of the study: Females outnumbered males among donors, who were mostly white British; clonal diversity was possibly underestimated. Repertoires were sampled only after the peak T cell response. The study found vaccine-associated CD4 TCRs spanning spike, dominant at 160-218 and 743-854. Two AZD1222 administrations were followed by greater Spike-specific TCR breadth and depth.

Clones were read by immunoSEQ multiplex PCR, and TCRdb kept only the in-frame ones, dropping some. Counted here are about 200,000 clones, approximately 93% occurring once; the ten biggest clones make up approximately 1%. A note on this clone: Its specificity is unknown.

In germline, CDR1 is MGHDK, CDR2 SYGVNS. The CDR3 length is 12 residues. With 8 bases removed from V and 1 base from J, the gap between germline ends came to 8 bases. This sequence was found in an adult who received the AZD1222 COVID-19 vaccine. The sequencing used peripheral blood, collected 28 days after the second AZD1222 dose. The rearrangement joins TRBV25-1 to TRBJ1-1; no reliable D call. The CDR3 nucleotides are TGTGCCAGCCGGTTCTGGAACACTGAAGCTTTCTTT. This translates into CASRFWNTEAFF.